The 27 T cell receptor beta chains listed next were all sequenced from one sample in a study of CD8 T cells in ankylosing spondylitis. TCRdb processed the 5' RACE reads anew with MiXCR; each CDR3 protein has one entry. The sample carries 240,000 or so distinct CDR3 sequences, roughly 10% recorded once. The sequencing input was blood, either unsorted or a sorted T cell fraction (not recorded which). Receptor source: a male donor with ankylosing spondylitis or in good health (not recorded which).

V usage is TRBV20-1 and J usage is TRBJ2-5; TRBD1 or TRBD2 may be the D gene (5 bases each). The CDR3 has 13 residues. The V and J ends lost 2 bases and 2 bases respectively, with 9 bases between them. CDR1 is DFQATT, CDR2 SNEGSKA, per germline (reference sequence). The CDR3 region has the DNA TGCAGTGCTAGACGGGGCAGACAAGAGACCCAGTACTTC. Protein sequence: CSARRGRQETQYF.

This clonotype has a count of ten or more. V and J are TRBV24-1 and TRBJ2-1, with TRBD2 as a possible D gene (6 bases). This CDR3 is built from 16 residues. Germline V gene data show CDR1 as KGHDR and CDR2 as SFDVKD. Trimming took off 2 bases at V and 5 bases at J, with 15 bases between the two ends. In nucleotides, the CDR3 is TGTGCCACCAGTGATTCCAGCGGGCCCAATAACAATGAGCAGTTCTTC. Protein: CATSDSSGPNNNEQFF.

This clonotype was observed many times. This chain joins TRBV12-3 or TRBV12-4 and TRBJ2-3; 7 nucleotides agree with TRBD2. This CDR3 comprises 14 residues. Trimming cost V 6 bases and J 2 bases; bases outside gene matches: 5. The CDR3 loop reads CASRHRDYTDTQYF. The CDR3 nucleotides are TGTGCCAGCAGGCATCGGGACTACACAGATACGCAGTATTTT.

This clonotype has at least ten counts. The chain links TRBV5-8 to TRBJ2-1; D not certain. Germline V gene sequence: CDR1 SGHTS, CDR2 YDEGEE. This CDR3 contains 16 residues. V was clipped by 6 bases and J by 6 bases, with 22 bases between them. The CDR3 DNA reads as TGTGCCAGCATCCCCCCCTTATCCCTGACGGCCAATGAGCAGTTCTTC. Protein product: CASIPPLSLTANEQFF.

In its sample, this clonotype was seen many times. The rearrangement joins TRBV6-5 to TRBJ2-3; 7 nucleotides line up with TRBD2. The V gene's germline CDR1 is MNHEY and CDR2 SVGAGI. V shed 0 bases, J shed 0 bases, and the junction held 0 bases outside the gene matches. This CDR3 contains 15 residues. Here the CDR3 reads CASSYSGGSTDTQYF. In nucleotides, the CDR3 is TGTGCCAGCAGTTACTCGGGGGGGAGCACAGATACGCAGTATTTT.

The rearrangement uses TRBV6-1 and TRBJ1-1, with a possible D match to TRBD1 (6 bases). Trimming took off 5 bases at V and 0 bases at J, with 10 bases between the two ends. The CDR3 covers 14 residues. CDR1 is MNHNS and CDR2 is SASEGT in the germline V gene. This chain's CDR3 is CASSRGTLNTEAFF. As DNA, the CDR3 is TGTGCCAGCAGTCGGGGGACACTGAACACTGAAGCTTTCTTT.

This clonotype has a handful of counts. J is TRBJ1-1 and V is TRBV28; no clear D gene. Trimming cost V 8 bases and J 0 bases, with 13 bases left between them. The CDR3 extends over 14 amino acids. The germline V gene encodes CDR1 MDHEN and CDR2 SYDVKM. CDR3 sequence: CASAPGPMNTEAFF. Written as DNA, the CDR3 is TGTGCCAGCGCGCCGGGCCCCATGAACACTGAAGCTTTCTTT. Drawing the rest from reference TRBV28 and TRBJ1-1, the complete variable domain is DVKVTQSSRYLVKRTGEKVFLECVQDMDHENMFWYRQDPGLGLRLIYFSYDVKMKEKGDIPEGYSVSREKKERFSLILESASTNQTSMYLCASAPGPMNTEAFFGQGTRLTVV.

This clonotype was found many times. This sequence joins TRBV20-1 and TRBJ2-7; the D gene is possibly TRBD1 (6 bases). The CDR3 extends over 17 amino acids. The germline V gene encodes CDR1 DFQATT and CDR2 SNEGSKA (reference sequence). With 7 bases removed from V and 3 bases from J, the gap between germline ends came to 28 bases. The CDR3 DNA follows: TGCAGTGGGACCTCACAGGGAAAGAACACAGCACACTACGAGCAGTACTTC. Translating it yields CSGTSQGKNTAHYEQYF.

This clonotype was counted many times. The chain links TRBV12-3 or TRBV12-4 to TRBJ2-1, with 10 bases that match TRBD2. The V gene end was trimmed by 1 base and the J gene end by 8 bases; junction bases not matched to a gene: 5. The length of the CDR3 is 15 residues. The CDR3 sequence: CASSLGTSGIHEQFF. CDR3 bases: TGTGCCAGCAGTTTAGGGACTAGCGGTATCCATGAGCAGTTCTTC.

V usage is TRBV10-2 and J usage is TRBJ2-1, with D tentatively TRBD2 (7 bases). Trimming removed 8 bases at V and 6 bases at J, with 17 bases between. The CDR3 totals 14 residues. Germline V gene data show CDR1 as WSHSY and CDR2 as SAAADI. The CDR3 DNA follows: TGCGCCAGCCTGGTAGGGGGGAGGGTCAATGAGCAGTTCTTC. It specifies CASLVGGRVNEQFF.

The gene calls are TRBV29-1 and TRBJ2-1; 12 positions agree with TRBD2. The CDR3 loop spans 14 amino acids. V dropped 3 bases and J dropped 9; count of bases not matched to a gene: 6. Germline V gives CDR1 SQVTM, CDR2 ANQGSEA. The CDR3 nucleotides read TGCAGCGTTGACCTAGCGGGGGGGGCAGGTGAGCAGTTCTTC. Translation: CSVDLAGGAGEQFF.

This clonotype was seen at least ten times. For the CDR3, the DNA is TGTGCCAGCAGCTCCCTCGCCGCCGGGCAACCAGCTTTCTTT. Its protein product is CASSSLAAGQPAFF. V is TRBV11-2 and J is TRBJ1-1; D is uncertain. Trimming took off 4 bases at V and 10 bases at J, with 19 bases between the two ends. CDR3 length: 14 residues. CDR1 and CDR2 from the germline V gene are SGHAT and FQNNGV.

This clonotype was detected many times. The V and J genes are TRBV6-5 and TRBJ2-7, with a weak D call TRBD1 (5 bases). There are 12 residues in the CDR3. Germline loops: CDR1 MNHEY, CDR2 SVGAGI. With 0 bases removed from V and 10 bases from J, the gap between germline ends came to 10 bases. CDR3 DNA: TGTGCCAGCAGTTACTCAGGGGAAGAACAGTACTTC. It encodes CASSYSGEEQYF.

The chain employs TRBV18 and TRBJ1-1; 7 nucleotides align to TRBD1. The CDR3 runs to 16 residues. Germline V gives CDR1 KGHSH, CDR2 LQKENI. Trimming removed 3 bases from V and 3 bases from J; junction bases left unmatched: 10. The CDR3 protein is CASSPRQGRADTEAFF. CDR3 DNA sequence: TGTGCCAGCTCACCCCGACAGGGTAGGGCGGACACTGAAGCTTTCTTT.

This clonotype appeared many times. The rearrangement uses TRBV20-1 and TRBJ2-7; the D is unclear. V lost 6 bases and J 5 bases, leaving 11 bases between the germline ends. This CDR3 is 11 amino acids long. Germline CDR1 DFQATT, CDR2 SNEGSKA (reference sequence). CDR3 bases: TGCAGTGCGCTTAACACCGACGAGCAGTACTTC. It yields the protein CSALNTDEQYF.

In this sample, this clonotype turned up many times. The chain links TRBV7-9 to TRBJ1-2, with 9 bases aligning to TRBD1. The CDR3 is 14 amino acids. Germline loops: CDR1 SEHNR, CDR2 FQNEAQ (reference sequence). Trimming at V came to 4 bases and at J to 6 bases, leaving 6 bases not matched to a gene. CDR3 loop: CASSSPGQGNGYTF. The CDR3 nucleotides are TGTGCCAGCAGCTCCCCCGGACAGGGGAATGGCTACACCTTC.

This clonotype showed up many times. J is TRBJ2-5 and V is TRBV6-1; 7 bases line up with TRBD2. Germline V gene sequence: CDR1 MNHNS, CDR2 SASEGT. The CDR3 runs 16 residues. V was pared by 7 bases and J by 4 bases, with 15 bases of the junction left unmatched. CDR3 nucleotides: TGTGCCAGCACCCCTTTTTGGGGGGGAAACGGAGAGACCCAGTACTTC. This codes for CASTPFWGGNGETQYF.

This clonotype was recorded at least ten times. The V gene is TRBV6-4, the J gene TRBJ2-3, with 11 bases aligning to TRBD2. Germline V gives CDR1 MRHNA, CDR2 SNTAGT. Germline trimming cut 4 bases from V and 1 base from J; bases unmatched to any gene: 4. This CDR3 has 16 amino acids. In nucleotides, the CDR3 is TGTGCCAGCAGTGCCTTGACTAGCGGGGGCACAGATACGCAGTATTTT. It yields the protein CASSALTSGGTDTQYF.

Regarding this clonotype: It may be a read error: a sequence one base away is much more abundant. This chain links TRBV5-1 with TRBJ2-1, with D tentatively TRBD2 (6 bases). V was shortened by 0 bases and J by 12 bases, with 16 bases between the two germline ends. In germline, CDR1 is SGHRS, CDR2 YFSETQ. This CDR3 is built from 14 residues. CDR3 in amino acids: CASSLEGGAGAQFF. Here the CDR3 DNA reads TGCGCCAGCAGCTTGGAGGGTGGAGCGGGTGCGCAGTTCTTC.

This clonotype was seen a handful of times. The chain employs TRBV5-1 and TRBJ2-3, with 8 bases lining up with TRBD2. This CDR3 spans 15 amino acids. CDR1 and CDR2 from the germline V gene are SGHRS and YFSETQ. V shed 0 bases, J shed 6 bases, and the junction held 6 bases outside the gene matches. CDR3 in amino acids: CASSLASGGHDTQYF. CDR3 bases: TGCGCCAGCAGCTTGGCCTCGGGGGGGCACGATACGCAGTATTTT.

The chain has TRBV18 and TRBJ1-2, with D tentatively TRBD1 (5 bases). This CDR3 spans 16 amino acids. V gave up 3 bases and J gave up 4 bases, with 18 bases separating them. Per germline, CDR1 KGHSH and CDR2 LQKENI. CDR3 protein: CASSPTSRAPSYGYTF. In DNA form, the CDR3 reads TGTGCCAGCTCACCTACCTCCAGGGCCCCTAGCTATGGCTACACCTTC.

This chain links TRBV5-1 with TRBJ1-6; D is ambiguous. Germline assignment: CDR1 SGHRS and CDR2 YFSETQ. This CDR3 has 17 residues. Trimming removed 3 bases from V and 8 bases from J, with 21 bases in between. CDR3 bases: TGCGCCAGCAGCTCCAAACCAGGAGGAGTTAAGGATTCACCCCTCCACTTT. Translated: CASSSKPGGVKDSPLHF.

This clonotype was counted at least ten times. The J gene is TRBJ2-4, the V gene TRBV12-3 or TRBV12-4; D unclear. The CDR3 is made up of 14 amino acids. V lost 6 bases, J lost 5 bases, and 14 bases lay in between. CDR3 amino acids: CASSPEGFQNIQYF. The CDR3 nucleotides read TGTGCCAGCAGCCCCGAAGGGTTCCAAAACATTCAGTACTTC.

The V and J genes are TRBV11-1 and TRBJ2-1, with 15 bases aligning to TRBD2. Trimming removed 5 bases from V and 2 bases from J; junction bases left unmatched: 13. Germline CDR1 SGHAT, CDR2 FQDESV (reference sequence). CDR3 length: 20 amino acids. The CDR3 nucleotides are TGTGCCAGCAGCCCTTCAGGACTAGCGGGAGGGGTGCGGACCTACAATGAGCAGTTCTTC. The encoded protein is CASSPSGLAGGVRTYNEQFF.

This clonotype was recorded at least ten times. The chain joins TRBV24-1 to TRBJ2-1, with D possibly TRBD1 on 6 matching bases. Trimming removed 3 bases at V and 3 bases at J, with 8 bases between. Germline-derived CDR1 and CDR2 are KGHDR and SFDVKD. CDR3 length equals 14 residues. Written as DNA, the CDR3 is TGTGCCACCAGTGATAGGACAGACTACAATGAGCAGTTCTTC. Encoded protein: CATSDRTDYNEQFF.

The V and J genes are TRBV15 and TRBJ2-3; no definite D call. V lost 0 bases, J lost 4 bases, and 11 bases lay in between. This CDR3 contains 15 residues. CDR1 and CDR2 from the germline V gene are LNHNV and YYDKDF (reference sequence). The CDR3 protein is CATSREVYSPDTQYF. CDR3 sequence (DNA): TGTGCCACCAGCAGAGAAGTCTATTCCCCAGATACGCAGTATTTT.

The table lists this clonotype with a few counts. The rearrangement joins TRBV14 to TRBJ1-1; no clear D gene. The V end was cut by 2 bases, the J end by 10 bases, with 14 bases between. This CDR3 is built from 13 residues. Per the germline V gene, CDR1 is SGHDN and CDR2 is FVKESK. CDR3 residues: CASSQLGGWAAFF. CDR3 nucleotides: TGTGCCAGCAGCCAACTTGGAGGATGGGCAGCTTTCTTT. The full variable domain, in which reference TRBV14 and TRBJ1-1 provide the parts outside the CDR3, is EAGVTQFPSHSVIEKGQTVTLRCDPISGHDNLYWYRRVMGKEIKFLLHFVKESKQDESGMPNNRFLAERTGGTYSTLKVQPAELEDSGVYFCASSQLGGWAAFFGQGTRLTVV.